This T cell receptor beta chain was documented in a study of blood T cell repertoires in COVID-19. Study in general: Some COVID-19 samples were acute and others convalescent; all came from the United States, Italy and Spain. From T cells, B-cell-depleted T cells, or PBMCs came the material, which was cDNA or gDNA.

Germline CDR1 is SGHNT and CDR2 is YENEEA. The CDR3 is 12 amino acids. The V end lost 0 bases, the J end lost 9 bases, and 8 bases lay between the germline ends. Original processing notes: For nucleated cells, counts were estimated from reference gene primer amplification. The assay was immunoSEQ multiplex PCR, and TCRdb's table has in-frame clones only and misses some. That table gives V, J and clone size, and the DNA gave D and trimming. The data contain under 55,000 clones, around three quarters of them singletons. The source of this sequence is a man aged 65 to 85 with acute or convalescent COVID-19. The sequenced sample consisted of peripheral blood. The chain recombines TRBV11-3 with TRBJ2-5, with a weak D call TRBD1 (6 bases). CDR3 bases: TGTGCCAGCAGCTTAGAAGAGGGGGCCCAGTACTTC. Its translation is CASSLEEGAQYF.